The clone carrying this T cell receptor beta chain was observed at least ten times. Antigen specificity is unknown. The data originate from a study of regulatory T cells in long-lasting Graves disease. Study-wide results and limits: Those with persistent disease had in common more public clonotypes (more than 2,500) than new patients (about 970). Lower TCR diversity was seen in persistent Graves' patients than in newly diagnosed ones.

Building of the TCR beta libraries involved iRepertoire HTBI primers and Arm-PCR of CDR3 regions. TCRdb processed the multiplex PCR reads anew with MiXCR; each CDR3 protein has one entry. The sample carries some 340,000 distinct CDR3 sequences, 12% recorded once. The time point: newly diagnosed GD, antithyroid drugs for less than 3 months. RNA extracted from PBMCs served as the sequencing template. CDR1 is LGHNT, CDR2 FRNRAP, per germline. CDR3 length: 16 amino acids. The junction had 1 base not matched to a gene; V was cut back by 6 bases and J by 0 bases. Separately, the same data were catalogued under a study of T cells in Graves' hyperthyroidism and ophthalmopathy. That study adds: The primer set for the first-round RT-PCR of the TCR CDR3 was HTBI. Among clonotypes expanded in thyroid above 0.001, most were also found in blood.

V and J are TRBV12-5 and TRBJ2-1; 14 bases line up with TRBD2. Sequences were derived from peripheral blood mononuclear cells (PBMCs), sampled at new diagnosis, from a patient treated with antithyroid drugs. The TCR comes from a woman in her late teens or twenties with Graves disease. CDR3 region: CASGGTSGSSYNEQFF. The CDR3 DNA sequence: TGTGCTAGTGGCGGGACTAGCGGGAGCTCCTACAATGAGCAGTTCTTC.